The sequence of this T cell receptor beta chain was determined in a study of CXCR3-negative and CXCR3-positive naive CD8 T cells (dated by TCRdb to the late 2010s). Broadly, across the study: Some 150 million TRB reads were obtained in total, roughly 1.5 +/- 0.3 million reads per library. Data from around ten donors, pooled across two independent experiments, went into the diversity and physicochemical repertoire analyses. For the TRBV-TRBJ cluster analysis, the naive subsets came from 5 donors, while the memory cells came from 3 donors. What the research found in general, with its limitations: Comparably high repertoire diversity was found in both naive subsets, whereas much lower repertoire diversity was found in memory CD8+ T cells. Because surface CD5, which has been linked to self-reactivity in mice, was comparable between naive subsets, TCR interaction strength was also inferred from TRB CDR3 physicochemical properties. Freshly isolated PBMCs were used for most assays because CXCR3 expression went down partially after cryopreservation. Similar TRBV-TRBJ usage was shown by naive CXCR3-negative and CXCR3-positive cells from the same donor, whereas distinct patterns were shown by memory cells.

The germline V gene encodes CDR1 DFQATT and CDR2 SNEGSKA (reference sequence). The CDR3, cysteine through phenylalanine, is 17 amino acids long. No DNA is recorded. TCRdb lists the instrument as NextSeq 550. The Human TCR Profiling Kit (MiLaboratory) was used to make UMI-labeled 5' RACE TRB cDNA libraries. The full amount of extracted RNA was used for cDNA synthesis, and the full amount of resulting cDNA was used for PCR amplification. The libraries were made side by side, with each library going through the same number of PCR cycles. In the authors' own workflow: With a requirement of at least two reads per UMI, MIGEC and MiXCR extracted about 50,000 +/- 10,000 unique UMI-labeled TRB cDNA molecules per library. An average of approximately 40,000 +/- 10,000 functional in-frame TRB CDR3 nucleotide clonotypes without stop codons was found per library. Diversity metrics, including normalized Shannon-Wiener and Chao1, were computed in VDJtools after downsampling to 5000 UMI-labeled TRB molecules per sample. Clonotype-size-weighted physicochemical properties of the central five CDR3 residues (interaction energy, strength, volume and Kidera factor 4) were computed in VDJtools. The reads, reprocessed by TCRdb, yield one row per CDR3 protein sequence and no DNA. TCRdb, not the original authors, processed these V and J calls. This sample's clone table shows 20,000 to 25,000 distinct CDR3 sequences. Roughly 20% of the sample belongs to the ten largest clones.

Each CD8+ T cell subset was flow-sorted in triplicate, and a few hundred thousand cells per subset were placed directly into RLT lysis buffer. Peripheral blood mononuclear cells were isolated from buffy coats by standard density gradient centrifugation. Total RNA was extracted from sorted cells using an RNeasy Mini Kit. As regards this clonotype: This clone's antigen is unknown.

The chain uses TRBV20-1 and TRBJ1-1. The clonotype comes from a human donor in good health. Some clones in this sample may be carry-over from other donors' samples. The sequencing sample was made of memory CD8+ T cells from blood. The cell subset or site label for this specimen denotes: conventional CD8+ memory T cells (TMEM), sorted as controls. The CDR3 corresponds to CSARSQRTEELSTEAFF.